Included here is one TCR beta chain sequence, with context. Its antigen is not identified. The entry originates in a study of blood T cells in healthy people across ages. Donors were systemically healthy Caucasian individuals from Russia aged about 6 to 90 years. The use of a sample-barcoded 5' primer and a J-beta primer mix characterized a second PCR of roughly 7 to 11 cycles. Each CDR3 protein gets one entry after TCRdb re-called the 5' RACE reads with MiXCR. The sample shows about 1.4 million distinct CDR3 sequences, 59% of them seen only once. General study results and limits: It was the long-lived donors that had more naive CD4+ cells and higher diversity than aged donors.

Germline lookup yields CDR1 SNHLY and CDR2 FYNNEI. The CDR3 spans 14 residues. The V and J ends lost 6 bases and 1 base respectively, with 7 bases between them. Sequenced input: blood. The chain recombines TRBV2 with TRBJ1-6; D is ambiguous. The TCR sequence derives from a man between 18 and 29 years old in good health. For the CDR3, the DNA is TGTGCCAGCAGGGAGGAATCCTATAATTCACCCCTCCACTTT. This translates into CASREESYNSPLHF. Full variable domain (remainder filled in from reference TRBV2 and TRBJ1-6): EPEVTQTPSHQVTQMGQEVILRCVPISNHLYFYWYRQILGQKVEFLVSFYNNEISEKSEIFDDQFSVERPDGSNFTLKIRSTKLEDSAMYFCASREESYNSPLHFGNGTRLTVT.